This TCR beta chain was obtained from a study of blood T cell repertoires in COVID-19. Overall study context: Sites across the United States, Italy and Spain contributed samples from acute and convalescent COVID-19. PBMCs, B-cell-depleted T cells, or T cells provided the cDNA or gDNA that made up the material.

Study processing details: How many nucleated cells were present was estimated from reference gene primer amplification. TCRdb's table, derived via immunoSEQ multiplex PCR, lists solely in-frame clones and lacks some. The DNA was the basis for D and trimming; V, J and clone size are from that table. The table shows about 380,000 clones, with around 84% occurring only once. The CDR3 has 15 residues. Germline assignment: CDR1 MNHEY and CDR2 SVGAGI. Unmatched junction bases numbered 3, after V lost 0 bases and J lost 1 base. The rearrangement links TRBV6-5 to TRBJ2-7; 7 positions match TRBD2. The specimen was peripheral blood. The TCR was taken from a woman under 30 with acute or convalescent COVID-19. For the CDR3, the DNA is TGTGCCAGCAGTTACTCCCCTAGCGGATCCTACGAGCAGTACTTC. Translation gives CASSYSPSGSYEQYF.